Listed below are T cell receptor beta chains from one sample, sequenced in a study of T cells expressing NK-cell markers. TCRdb reprocessed the 5' RACE reads and reports one entry per CDR3 protein, with no DNA. The sample totals some 390,000 distinct CDR3 sequences; its top ten clones hold around a tenth. What was sequenced was blood T cells: a sorted CD56 or NKG2C T cell subset, CD4+ or CD8+ T cells, or bulk PBMC T cells (not recorded which). These receptors all come from a woman in her forties or fifties in good health. Each CDR3 is given with its conserved first and last residue.

J	V	CDR3
TRBJ2-3	TRBV10-3	CAISGGTGPDTQYF
TRBJ1-2	TRBV7-9	CASSLSQGLYGYTF
TRBJ1-2	TRBV6-2/TRBV6-3	CASINDGTGDGYTF
TRBJ2-2	TRBV7-9	CASNIPGLANTGELFF
TRBJ2-4	TRBV5-5	CASSVASGPGIQYF
TRBJ2-2	TRBV7-8	CASSSLTVANTGELFF
TRBJ2-2	TRBV7-9	CASSPTGWPGELFF
TRBJ2-4	TRBV15	CATSTLLEVDPAKNIQYF
TRBJ2-5	TRBV2	CASSRQGAVQETQYF
TRBJ1-6	TRBV7-9	CASSADGSPLHF
TRBJ2-6	TRBV7-9	CASSLAGRGGTGANVLTF
TRBJ2-1	TRBV5-1	CASSRDRGLAGSHYGYNEQFF
TRBJ2-3	TRBV27	CASSQMDGTDTQYF
TRBJ2-5	TRBV29-1	CSVLLGETQYF
TRBJ2-3	TRBV7-9	CASSSDLLQYF
TRBJ2-2	TRBV7-8	CASSLRLVPAGELFF
TRBJ1-2	TRBV29-1	CSGTWGDGYTF
TRBJ2-6	TRBV12-3/TRBV12-4	CASQLGSGANVLTF
TRBJ2-3	TRBV6-4	CASSDSVGATDTQYF
TRBJ1-2	TRBV7-9	CASSSRDSLPYGYTF
TRBJ1-4	TRBV12-5	CASGLPSRGGLFF
TRBJ2-5	TRBV2	CASSGAFRETQYF
TRBJ2-1	TRBV4-1	CASSHPGSGTLDEQFF
TRBJ2-3	TRBV5-1	CASSLAGGAGTDTQYF
TRBJ2-4	TRBV10-3	CAIIQALDIQYF
TRBJ2-3	TRBV14	CASSLEDRASTDTQYF
TRBJ2-3	TRBV4-1	CASSQDWLTDTQYF
TRBJ2-1	TRBV4-2	CASSQDVSRPYNEQFF
TRBJ2-3	TRBV5-1	CASSLSGLGDTQYF
TRBJ2-2	TRBV5-1	CASSLPASGELFF
TRBJ2-1	TRBV14	CASSQDSHLAGGGPFF
TRBJ1-6	TRBV9	CASSSDWPPSNSPLHF
TRBJ2-1	TRBV20-1	CSAIPDRAFDNEQFF
TRBJ2-5	TRBV18	CASSPPLWETQYF
TRBJ2-3	TRBV3-1	CASTRSGMTDTQYF
TRBJ2-7	TRBV5-1	CASSLTIGQTYEQYF
TRBJ2-5	TRBV5-1	CASSGASRTSGRAAETQYF
TRBJ2-2	TRBV11-2	CASSFLGQKAGELFF
TRBJ2-5	TRBV5-1	CASSLGDSSGGQETQYF
TRBJ2-6	TRBV2	CASKDREVPNVLTF